This section outlines one TCR beta chain sequence together with its context. This sample was taken from a study of blood T cell repertoires in COVID-19. Study information: Spain, Italy and the United States supplied samples that represented acute and convalescent COVID-19. The cDNA or gDNA used as material had been derived from T cells, B-cell-depleted T cells, or PBMCs.

Source study methods: Nucleated cell number was recorded as an estimate derived from reference gene primer amplification. Assay used: immunoSEQ multiplex PCR; TCRdb lists only in-frame clones, some missing. The V and J calls and clone size were taken over from that table, and D and trimming were inferred from the DNA. The sample lists more than 95,000 clones, roughly 79% occurring once. The material sequenced was peripheral blood. The TCR sequence derives from a woman aged 65 to 85 with acute or convalescent COVID-19.

CDR3 region: CSASTSGAEYEQYF. The DNA of the CDR3 is TGCAGTGCTAGTACTAGCGGAGCTGAATACGAGCAGTACTTC. The chain recombines TRBV20-1 with TRBJ2-7; TRBD2 matches 8 bases. CDR1 DFQATT and CDR2 SNEGSKA come from the germline V gene (reference sequence). J was trimmed by 4 bases and V by 3 bases; bases with no gene match: 8. This CDR3 contains 14 residues.